These T cell receptor beta chains were read from a single sample in a study of blood T cell dynamics during melanoma immunotherapy. Produced via immunoSEQ multiplex PCR; TCRdb's table is partial and in-frame only. The table shows approximately 15,000 clones, with roughly 84% occurring only once. This sample comprised blood, obtained from a patient treated with checkpoint blockade. The receptor set was obtained from a human donor with melanoma. The CDR3 runs from the conserved cysteine through the conserved F or W. A D gene is named only where the DNA matches it firmly. Part of the rows lack a size; the others show once, few, many or a class for expanded clones.

>-|TRBV11-3|TRBJ2-7|-
TGTGCCAGCAGCTTATTCGGAGATTCCCTCGAGCAGTACTTC
CASSLFGDSLEQYF
>-|TRBV7-3|TRBJ2-1|-
TGTGCCAGCAGCCAAGCCGGGGCACGGAATGAGCAGTTCTTC
CASSQAGARNEQFF
>-|TRBV30|TRBJ2-4|-
TGTGCCTGGAACATGGGCCTAACAGGGGAGGGGAACATTCAGTACTTC
CAWNMGLTGEGNIQYF
>-|TRBV5-6|TRBJ2-3|-
TGTGCCAGCAGCTTGTATCCGCAGGGTGGGTCTGATACGCAGTATTTT
CASSLYPQGGSDTQYF
>-|TRBV5-6|TRBJ2-5|-
TGTGCCAGCAGCTGGAGCGGAGAAGAGACCCAGTACTTC
CASSWSGEETQYF
>-|TRBV5-1|TRBJ1-2|-
TGCGCCAGCAGCTCCCGGGTTGGGAACTATGGCTACACCTTC
CASSSRVGNYGYTF
>-|TRBV30|TRBJ2-5|few
TGTGCCTGGAAATCCCCGCTAGCCCGGCAAGAGACCCAGTACTTC
CAWKSPLARQETQYF
>TRBD2|TRBV5-1|TRBJ2-3|-
TGCGCCAGCAGCTTGGGCTCGCGAGCGGGAGTCGGGGCAGATACGCAGTATTTT
CASSLGSRAGVGADTQYF
>-|TRBV7-9|TRBJ2-1|-
TGTGCCAGCAGCTCCGGTTTCGGAGGACAGAGCTCCTACAATGAGCAGTTCTTC
CASSSGFGGQSSYNEQFF
>-|TRBV9|TRBJ1-1|-
TGTGCCAGCAGCCCGGGCGGGCGAACTGAAGCTTTCTTT
CASSPGGRTEAFF
>TRBD1|TRBV5-1|TRBJ1-2|once
TGCGCCAGCAGCTTAAGCGCCGGGACAGACTCCTATGGCTACACCTTC
CASSLSAGTDSYGYTF
>-|TRBV6-1|TRBJ2-7|-
TGTGCCAGCAGTCCGAAGACAGAGGGCGAGCAGTACTTC
CASSPKTEGEQYF
>TRBD2|TRBV5-1|TRBJ2-7|-
TGCGCCAGCAGCCCTAGCGGGATCTACGAGCAGTACTTC
CASSPSGIYEQYF
>TRBD1|TRBV29-1|TRBJ2-5|-
TGCAGCGTTGCCGGGACAGGGTCTTCGGAGACCCAGTACTTC
CSVAGTGSSETQYF
>-|TRBV12-5|TRBJ2-5|-
TGTGCTAGTGGTTTGCTCGGACAGCCTGGAGAGACCCAGTACTTC
CASGLLGQPGETQYF
>TRBD2|TRBV7-3|TRBJ2-3|-
TGTGCCAGCAGCTTAACGGGTACGAGCGGGAGTCGGTTGGATACGCAGTATTTT
CASSLTGTSGSRLDTQYF
>-|TRBV4-2|TRBJ1-4|-
TGTGCCAGCAGCCAAGGCATAGGGGGTAATGAAAAACTGTTTTTT
CASSQGIGGNEKLFF
>TRBD1|TRBV29-1|TRBJ2-1|medium-sized
TGCAGCGTCTGGGACAGCCTCTCCTACAATGAGCAGTTCTTC
CSVWDSLSYNEQFF
>TRBD2|TRBV6-5|TRBJ2-1|-
TGTGCCAGCAGTTCTGGGACTAGCGGGAGGGGGGGTGAGCAGTTCTTC
CASSSGTSGRGGEQFF
>TRBD1|TRBV11-2|TRBJ1-4|-
TGTGCCAGCAGCAGACAGGGGGCGGCTAATGAAAAACTGTTTTTT
CASSRQGAANEKLFF
>-|TRBV27|TRBJ2-1|-
TGTGCCAGCAGTTTCGATATTTACAATGAGCAGTTCTTC
CASSFDIYNEQFF
>-|TRBV5-1|TRBJ2-5|-
TGCGCCAGCAGCCCGGGCGGAGGGTCGGAGACCCAGTACTTC
CASSPGGGSETQYF